This T cell receptor (beta chain) was sequenced for a study of shared clonotypes between healthy human individuals. Study-wide context: Used for every donor were three CD4 naive, three CD4 memory, two CD8 naive and one CD8 memory plate.

The repertoire was sequenced with immunoSEQ multiplex PCR; TCRdb's copy has only in-frame clones and lacks some. This table has millions of clones, approximately 93% appearing once. V was cut by 3 bases and J by 2 bases, with 14 bases left in between. The CDR3 consists of 16 residues. The germline CDR1 and CDR2 sequences are SGDLS and YYNGEE. Sequenced input: naive CD4+ T cells from PBMCs. Subset denoted: CD45RA+ positively selected. The V and J genes are TRBV9 and TRBJ2-2; TRBD1 is a possible D gene (5 bases). The clonotype originates from a man between 18 and 29 years old in good health. Some clones in this sample may be carry-over from other donors' samples. The CDR3 bases are TGTGCCAGCAGCGCCCTGGGCAGGGTAAACACCGGGGAGCTGTTTTTT. Amino acids: CASSALGRVNTGELFF.